Only a few counts were recorded for the clone carrying this TCR beta chain. Its antigen remains unknown. This sample was taken from a study of chemoradiotherapy in HPV16-positive cancers. As for the study in general: A couple of HPV16-positive patients' cells yielded candidate HPV-specific clones and common motifs. Findings and limits, study-wide: Candidate HPV-specific clones and E7-related TCR motifs grew in tumor during treatment. The functional HPV-specific definition rests on just a couple of HPV16-positive patients. In HPV16-positive patients, HPV-responsive T-cell expansion tracked better recurrence-free survival.

The data were produced by immunoSEQ multiplex PCR, yet TCRdb's version contains in-frame clones alone and is incomplete. The sample records under 15,000 clones, about four fifths being singletons. This clonotype originated in a human donor with HPV-associated anogenital cancer. This material was collected from a patient who underwent chemoradiotherapy.

CDR3 sequence reads: CASSRTGGKSNQPQHF. The CDR3 bases are TGTGCCAGCTCTCGGACAGGGGGAAAGAGCAATCAGCCCCAGCATTTT. The V and J genes are TRBV18 and TRBJ1-5, with 10 bases matching TRBD1. Germline CDR1 reads KGHSH; CDR2 reads LQKENI. This CDR3 contains 16 residues. V lost 6 bases, J lost 1 base, and 6 bases stayed unmatched.